This entry lists 15 T cell receptor beta chains sequenced from one sample in a study of identical twins. Each CDR3 protein is one row after TCRdb ran MiXCR on the 5' RACE reads. The table includes 700,000 or so distinct CDR3 sequences, around 8.3% detected once. This sample was also put to use in a study of yellow fever vaccine responses in identical twins.

The sample consisted of PBMCs. The receptors shown here come from a woman under 30 in good health.

The CDR3 loop is CASSPRQGVRGNTEAFF. CDR3 sequence (DNA): TGCGCCAGCAGCCCGAGACAGGGGGTGAGAGGGAACACTGAAGCTTTCTTT. This chain joins TRBV5-1 and TRBJ1-1; 9 bases line up with TRBD1. The CDR3 sequence is 17 residues long. J gave up 1 base and V 4 bases, and 11 bases lay outside the gene matches. Per the germline V gene, CDR1 is SGHRS and CDR2 is YFSETQ.

The chain has TRBV20-1 and TRBJ2-7; TRBD2 agrees at 8 bases. The CDR3 covers 12 residues. V lost 6 bases, J lost 4 bases, and 5 bases stayed unmatched. Germline loops: CDR1 DFQATT, CDR2 SNEGSKA (reference sequence). CDR3 coding DNA: TGCAGTGCGCGGGGGGCCCCATACGAGCAGTACTTC. Its translation: CSARGAPYEQYF.

The gene calls are TRBV20-1 and TRBJ2-3, with D perhaps TRBD1 (6 bases). V was clipped by 6 bases and J by 0 bases, with 16 bases between them. This CDR3 region has 15 residues. Germline V gene data show CDR1 as DFQATT and CDR2 as SNEGSKA (reference sequence). This chain's CDR3 is CSASDRKNSTDTQYF. In DNA, the CDR3 is TGCAGTGCCAGTGACAGGAAGAATAGCACAGATACGCAGTATTTT.

This rearrangement joins TRBV28 to TRBJ2-1; either TRBD1 or TRBD2 may fit D (5 bases each). V was shortened by 5 bases and J by 0 bases, with 14 bases between the two germline ends. The CDR3 totals 16 residues. Germline V CDR1 and CDR2: MDHEN, SYDVKM. The CDR3, as DNA: TGTGCCAGCAGTCCTCCCGGGACGGCCTCCTACAATGAGCAGTTCTTC. It translates to CASSPPGTASYNEQFF.

This clonotype came up many times. In nucleotides, the CDR3 is TGTGCCAGCAGCTCCACAGGGCGCCAGAACACTGAAGCTTTCTTT. It yields the protein CASSSTGRQNTEAFF. The chain employs TRBV5-6 and TRBJ1-1; possibly TRBD1 for D (6 bases). Trimming took off 3 bases at V and 1 base at J, with 13 bases between the two ends. The germline gives CDR1 SGHDT, CDR2 YYEEEE. This CDR3 contains 15 residues. Together with reference TRBV5-6 and TRBJ1-1, the CDR3 gives the full variable domain: DAGVTQSPTHLIKTRGQQVTLRCSPKSGHDTVSWYQQALGQGPQFIFQYYEEEERQRGNFPDRFSGHQFPNYSSELNVNALLLGDSALYLCASSSTGRQNTEAFFGQGTRLTVV.

This clonotype was seen ten or more times. The V gene is TRBV7-6, the J gene TRBJ2-1, with 8 bases lining up with TRBD2. The CDR3 extends over 15 amino acids. Germline-derived CDR1 and CDR2 are SGHVS and FNYEAQ. V lost 5 bases, J lost 0 bases, and 3 bases stayed unmatched. For the CDR3, the DNA is TGTGCCAGCAGCCAACTAGCGGCCTCCTACAATGAGCAGTTCTTC. It encodes CASSQLAASYNEQFF.

The genes are TRBV11-1 and TRBJ2-7; the D is unclear. The CDR3 length is 12 residues. Germline loops: CDR1 SGHAT, CDR2 FQDESV (reference sequence). V shed 0 bases and J shed 5 bases, with 5 bases lying between them. CDR3 sequence: CASSLAGHEQYF. CDR3 nucleotide sequence: TGTGCCAGCAGCTTAGCTGGGCACGAGCAGTACTTC.

The CDR3 bases are TGTGCCAGCAGAACCGGGACAGTACAAGAGACCCAGTACTTC. It translates to CASRTGTVQETQYF. The chain carries TRBV2 and TRBJ2-5; 7 bases are shared with TRBD1. J lost 2 bases, V lost 6 bases, and 6 bases had no gene match. The CDR3 covers 14 residues. Per germline, CDR1 SNHLY and CDR2 FYNNEI.

There are a few counts of this clonotype. This chain joins TRBV20-1 and TRBJ2-5; TRBD1 is a possible D gene (5 bases). CDR1 DFQATT and CDR2 SNEGSKA come from the germline V gene (reference sequence). This CDR3 region has 12 residues. Trimming took 7 bases from V and 2 from J, leaving 11 bases between them. CDR3 coding DNA: TGCAGTGTCAACAGGCAGCAAGAGACCCAGTACTTC. As protein: CSVNRQQETQYF.

This clonotype has a handful of counts. The V call is TRBV20-1, the J call TRBJ1-1; tentatively, D is TRBD1 (5 bases). Trimming shortened V by 2 bases and J by 4 bases, and 20 bases separated the two germline ends. This CDR3 spans 16 amino acids. Germline loops: CDR1 DFQATT, CDR2 SNEGSKA (reference sequence). CDR3 in DNA: TGCAGTGCTAGACCCTCCTCAAGGGGATGGAGCACTGAAGCTTTCTTT. Translation: CSARPSSRGWSTEAFF.

This clonotype was seen only a few times. This chain joins TRBV12-3 or TRBV12-4 and TRBJ2-7; maybe TRBD1 (6 bases). This CDR3 is 14 amino acids long. V was clipped by 5 bases and J by 6 bases, with 17 bases between them. The CDR3 is CASSPTRDTSEQYF. CDR3 sequence (DNA): TGTGCCAGCAGTCCTACCCGGGACACTAGCGAGCAGTACTTC.

The chain carries TRBV7-3 and TRBJ2-7; D may match TRBD1 or TRBD2 (5 bases each). The CDR3 is made up of 12 amino acids. V lost 6 bases and J lost 6, with 12 bases in between. CDR1 and CDR2 (germline): SGHTA, FQGTGA. CDR3 sequence reads: CASRGDSSEQYF. The CDR3 DNA follows: TGTGCCAGCAGGGGAGACAGTTCCGAGCAGTACTTC.

This clonotype came up a few times. The chain is built from TRBV12-3 or TRBV12-4 and TRBJ2-3, with 8 bases that match TRBD2. Germline trimming cut 11 bases from V and 0 bases from J; bases unmatched to any gene: 19. The CDR3 length is 18 residues. CDR3 bases: TGTGCCCTCCGCGGGGGGTATCAACGCTCAACTAGCACAGATACGCAGTATTTT. It yields the protein CALRGGYQRSTSTDTQYF.

V is TRBV7-2 and J is TRBJ1-2, with TRBD1 as a possible D gene (5 bases). The CDR3 covers 16 residues. The germline V gene encodes CDR1 SGHTA and CDR2 FQGNSA. Trimming took off 5 bases at V and 6 bases at J, with 22 bases between the two ends. CDR3 in amino acids: CASSPDLAGPYDGYTF. As DNA, the CDR3 is TGTGCCAGCAGCCCAGATCTTGCGGGACCTTATGATGGCTACACCTTC.

This clonotype has ten or more counts. V usage is TRBV29-1 and J usage is TRBJ2-2, with 7 bases aligning to TRBD2. Germline CDR1 reads SQVTM; CDR2 reads ANQGSEA. The CDR3 is 13 residues long. The J segment lost 6 bases and the V segment lost 4 bases, leaving 5 bases of the junction unmatched. CDR3 in amino acids: CSVAREAPGELFF. The CDR3 DNA follows: TGCAGCGTTGCTCGGGAGGCCCCCGGGGAGCTGTTTTTT.